The 14 T cell receptor beta chains reported below all come from one sample, sequenced in a study of cytomegalovirus exposure and HLA in healthy donors. PCR involved 60 Vbeta and 13 Jbeta primers. Profiling relied on immunoSEQ multiplex PCR, and the TCRdb table lists in-frame clones only, not all of them. The sample contains 95,000 to 150,000 clones, just over 65% of which appear only once. The sequenced sample consisted of PBMCs. These receptors were obtained from a man younger than 35 in good health and CMV-seronegative.

This clone was seen a handful of times. The chain has TRBV6-5 and TRBJ2-7; possibly TRBD1 for D (5 bases). The length of the CDR3 is 14 residues. V dropped 6 bases and J dropped 0 bases, with 12 bases sitting between them. The germline V gene has CDR1 MNHEY and CDR2 SVGAGI. The CDR3 region has the DNA TGTGCCAGCAGCAACACAAGGGGCTCCTACGAGCAGTACTTC. This encodes CASSNTRGSYEQYF.

V and J are TRBV7-9 and TRBJ2-1, with 13 nucleotides matching TRBD2. This CDR3 is built from 16 residues. CDR1 and CDR2 (germline): SEHNR, FQNEAQ (reference sequence). The ends lost 5 bases at V and 4 bases at J; junction bases unmatched: 5. The CDR3 reads CASSPLAGGAYNEQFF. The CDR3 nucleotides are TGTGCCAGCAGCCCACTAGCGGGAGGGGCATACAATGAGCAGTTCTTC.

This sequence joins TRBV6-6 and TRBJ1-1, with D tentatively TRBD1 (6 bases). From germline, CDR1 is MNHNY and CDR2 SVGAGI (reference sequence). The CDR3 is made up of 15 amino acids. The V gene lost 6 bases and the J gene lost 4 bases, with 18 bases spanning the gap. For the CDR3, the DNA is TGTGCCAGCAGCCATCCCGGACAGTTCCCCACTGAAGCTTTCTTT. As protein: CASSHPGQFPTEAFF.

The chain carries TRBV19 and TRBJ1-1; TRBD1 aligns across 8 bases. Germline V gene lookup returns CDR1 LNHDA and CDR2 SQIVND (reference sequence). There are 14 residues in the CDR3. The ends lost 10 bases at V and 1 base at J; junction bases unmatched: 8. The CDR3: CATYRDRKNTEAFF. The CDR3 DNA reads as TGTGCCACATACCGGGACAGGAAGAACACTGAAGCTTTCTTT.

The V and J genes are TRBV6-6 and TRBJ2-5; 10 bases fit TRBD2. This CDR3 spans 14 amino acids. Per the germline V gene, CDR1 is MNHNY and CDR2 is SVGAGI (reference sequence). The junction had 0 bases not matched to a gene; V was cut back by 2 bases and J by 3 bases. The CDR3 region is CASSYGLAEETQYF. CDR3 nucleotide sequence: TGTGCCAGCAGTTACGGACTAGCGGAAGAGACCCAGTACTTC.

The V and J genes are TRBV25-1 and TRBJ2-7; 7 bases match TRBD1. Germline CDR1 reads MGHDK; CDR2 reads SYGVNS. V lost 8 bases to trimming and J lost 10 bases; unmatched junction nucleotides: 8. The CDR3 has 11 amino acids. CDR3 loop: CASETGCRQYF. As DNA, the CDR3 is TGTGCCAGCGAGACAGGGTGCCGTCAGTACTTC.

This clone was counted a single time. The V call is TRBV7-9, the J call TRBJ2-3, with TRBD2 matching 11 bases. J lost 2 bases, V lost 5 bases, and 9 bases had no gene match. In germline, CDR1 is SEHNR, CDR2 FQNEAQ (reference sequence). The CDR3 sequence is 17 residues long. CDR3 residues: CASSLYRLAGITDTQYF. The CDR3 nucleotides read TGTGCCAGCAGCCTTTACCGACTAGCGGGGATCACAGATACGCAGTATTTT.

This clone was seen a handful of times. The V call is TRBV27, the J call TRBJ2-7, with 11 bases identical to TRBD2. The trim removed 7 bases at V and 4 bases at J, leaving 9 bases unmatched. The germline gives CDR1 MNHEY, CDR2 SMNVEV (reference sequence). The CDR3 is made up of 15 amino acids. The CDR3 sequence: CASIASGRNSYEQYF. CDR3 in DNA: TGTGCCAGCATCGCTAGCGGGAGGAATTCGTACGAGCAGTACTTC.

The chain joins TRBV5-1 to TRBJ1-4, with 10 bases fitting TRBD1. The germline V gene has CDR1 SGHRS and CDR2 YFSETQ. CDR3 length: 15 amino acids. V shed 4 bases and J 5 bases; nucleotides not matched to a gene: 5. In DNA form, the CDR3 reads TGCGCCAGCAGCACCGGACAGGGGGGGAATGAAAAACTGTTTTTT. It translates to CASSTGQGGNEKLFF. Supplemented by reference TRBV5-1 and TRBJ1-4, the full variable domain reads KAGVTQTPRYLIKTRGQQVTLSCSPISGHRSVSWYQQTPGQGLQFLFEYFSETQRNKGNFPGRFSGRQFSNSRSEMNVSTLELGDSALYLCASSTGQGGNEKLFFGSGTQLSVL.

This clone appeared a single time. This chain uses TRBV4-2 with TRBJ2-3; the D is unclear. Trimming pared 0 bases from V and 8 bases from J, leaving 12 bases between. The CDR3 has 14 residues. Germline V gives CDR1 LGHNA, CDR2 YNFKEQ. The CDR3 nucleotides are TGTGCCAGCAGCCAAGATTCAGGCATAGGTACGCAGTATTTT. Translation: CASSQDSGIGTQYF.

The chain has TRBV6-5 and TRBJ2-1; TRBD2 agrees at 8 bases. Trimming took 2 bases from V and 9 from J; bases not matched to a gene: 9. This CDR3 is 15 amino acids long. Looked up from germline, CDR1 is MNHEY and CDR2 is SVGAGI. Here the CDR3 reads CASSYGSGGAREQFF. The DNA of the CDR3 is TGTGCCAGCAGTTACGGGTCGGGAGGGGCACGTGAGCAGTTCTTC.

The V gene is TRBV28, the J gene TRBJ2-1, with 13 nucleotides matching TRBD2. This CDR3 is built from 19 residues. Germline loops: CDR1 MDHEN, CDR2 SYDVKM. V was clipped by 4 bases and J by 0 bases; unmatched bases: 9. The CDR3 region has the DNA TGTGCCAGCAGTTATCCGGGACTAGCGGGGATTAGCTCCTACAATGAGCAGTTCTTC. Translation: CASSYPGLAGISSYNEQFF.

The V gene is TRBV13, the J gene TRBJ1-2, with D hard to call. Trimming stripped 5 bases from V and 6 bases from J, with 13 bases between. The CDR3 runs 13 residues. CDR1 is PRHDT and CDR2 is FYEKMQ in the germline V gene (reference sequence). CDR3 in amino acids: CASSPTPLNGYTF. DNA of the CDR3: TGTGCCAGCAGCCCCACCCCACTGAATGGCTACACCTTC. Variable domain in full (rest from reference TRBV13 and TRBJ1-2): AAGVIQSPRHLIKEKRETATLKCYPIPRHDTVYWYQQGPGQDPQFLISFYEKMQSDKGSIPDRFSAQQFSDYHSELNMSSLELGDSALYFCASSPTPLNGYTFGSGTRLTVV.

V and J are TRBV5-1 and TRBJ1-2; D is possibly TRBD1 (5 bases). Germline V gene sequence: CDR1 SGHRS, CDR2 YFSETQ. This CDR3 has 12 residues. V shed 0 bases and J shed 7 bases, with 7 bases lying between them. In DNA, the CDR3 is TGCGCCAGCAGCTTGGGACAGAGTGGCTACACCTTC. Translation gives CASSLGQSGYTF. The complete variable domain, with remaining parts taken from reference TRBV5-1 and TRBJ1-2, reads KAGVTQTPRYLIKTRGQQVTLSCSPISGHRSVSWYQQTPGQGLQFLFEYFSETQRNKGNFPGRFSGRQFSNSRSEMNVSTLELGDSALYLCASSLGQSGYTFGSGTRLTVV.